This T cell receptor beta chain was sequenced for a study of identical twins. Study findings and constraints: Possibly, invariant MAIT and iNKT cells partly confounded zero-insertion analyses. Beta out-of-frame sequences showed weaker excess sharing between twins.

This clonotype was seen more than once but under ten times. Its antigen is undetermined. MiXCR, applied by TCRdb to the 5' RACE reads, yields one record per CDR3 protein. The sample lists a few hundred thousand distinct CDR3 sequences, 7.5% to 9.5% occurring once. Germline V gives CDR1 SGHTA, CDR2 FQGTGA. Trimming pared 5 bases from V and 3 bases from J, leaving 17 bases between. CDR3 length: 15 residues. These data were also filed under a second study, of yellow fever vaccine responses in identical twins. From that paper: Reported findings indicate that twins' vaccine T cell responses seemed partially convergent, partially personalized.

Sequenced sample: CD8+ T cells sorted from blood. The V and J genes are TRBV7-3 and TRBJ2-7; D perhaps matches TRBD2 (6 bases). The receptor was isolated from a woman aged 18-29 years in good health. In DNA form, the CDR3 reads TGTGCCAGCAGCGAGGCGCCGGGACTCCTCTACGAGCAGTACTTC. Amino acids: CASSEAPGLLYEQYF. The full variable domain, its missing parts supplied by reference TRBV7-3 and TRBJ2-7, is GAGVSQTPSNKVTEKGKYVELRCDPISGHTALYWYRQSLGQGPEFLIYFQGTGAADDSGLPNDRFFAVRPEGSVSTLKIQRTERGDSAVYLCASSEAPGLLYEQYFGPGTRLTVT.